Below are 32 T cell receptor beta chains sequenced from a single sample in a study of metastatic and nonmetastatic thyroid tumors. Each patient came to thyroid surgery without any prior treatment (of any kind). TCRdb re-clonotyped the PCR reads via MiXCR. The table records 12,000 to 15,000 clones, more than 20% of them present only once. What was sequenced was tumor tissue. These receptors all come from a female donor with papillary thyroid cancer or a benign thyroid nodule (not recorded which). Some clones in this sample may be carry-over from other donors' samples.

On this clone: One end of the junction is discordant with germline, which a read error may explain. This chain uses TRBV18 with TRBJ2-1; D not certain. The germline CDR1 and CDR2 sequences are KGHSH and LQKENI. The length of the CDR3 is 13 residues. CDR3 DNA sequence: TGTTCCAGCTCACTTTTGCCGGTGAATGAGCAGTTCTTC. Its translation: CSSSLLPVNEQFF.

This clone is termed medium-sized (0.01 to 0.1%). The genes are TRBV12-5 and TRBJ2-5; no clear D. CDR3 size: 12 residues. CDR1 is LGHNT, CDR2 FRNRAP, per germline. V was shortened by 6 bases and J by 5 bases, with 10 bases between the two germline ends. The CDR3 sequence is CASGSVGETQYF. The CDR3 nucleotides read TGTGCTAGTGGGTCGGTAGGGGAGACCCAGTACTTC.

The chain is built from TRBV11-3 and TRBJ2-7; TRBD2 aligns across 10 bases. The CDR3 totals 14 residues. Looked up from germline, CDR1 is SGHNT and CDR2 is YENEEA. V shed 2 bases, J shed 6 bases, and the junction held 4 bases outside the gene matches. As DNA, the CDR3 is TGTGCCAGCAGCTTACACAGCGGGAGGGCCGAGCAGTACTTC. Amino acids: CASSLHSGRAEQYF.

The chain uses TRBV11-2 and TRBJ2-2; D remains ambiguous. Trimming pared 0 bases from V and 0 bases from J, leaving 5 bases between. The length of the CDR3 is 15 residues. CDR1 is SGHAT and CDR2 is FQNNGV in the germline V gene. CDR3 in DNA: TGTGCCAGCAGCTTAGATCCCGCGAACACCGGGGAGCTGTTTTTT. Protein product: CASSLDPANTGELFF.

By sample fraction, this clone is medium-sized (0.01 to 0.1%). The rearrangement uses TRBV7-2 and TRBJ2-2; TRBD1 matches at 7 bases. CDR1 SGHTA and CDR2 FQGNSA come from the germline V gene. V shed 4 bases and J 6 bases; nucleotides not matched to a gene: 5. There are 14 residues in the CDR3. Here the CDR3 reads CASSSTGKAGELFF. The DNA for the CDR3 is TGTGCCAGCAGCTCGACAGGGAAGGCCGGGGAGCTGTTTTTT.

This clone has just a few counts. The CDR3 loop reads CASRLGLASGANVLTF. In DNA, the CDR3 is TGTGCCAGCAGACTGGGGTTGGCCTCTGGGGCCAACGTCCTGACTTTC. The rearrangement links TRBV28 to TRBJ2-6; D is unresolved. Trimming shortened V by 6 bases and J by 0 bases, and 12 bases separated the two germline ends. From germline, CDR1 is MDHEN and CDR2 SYDVKM. The CDR3 is 16 amino acids.

This clone is labeled as medium-sized. The genes are TRBV5-1 and TRBJ1-1; TRBD1 is a possible D gene (6 bases). CDR3 size: 13 residues. Germline assignment: CDR1 SGHRS and CDR2 YFSETQ. Between the trimmed V and J ends, which lost 2 bases and 8 bases, there was a span of 13 bases. CDR3 in DNA: TGCGCCAGCAGCTTTCAGGGGCAAACGGAAGCTTTCTTT. This gives the protein CASSFQGQTEAFF.

This rearrangement joins TRBV6-5 to TRBJ2-3, with TRBD2 identical over 14 bases. The junction had 8 bases not matched to a gene; V was cut back by 7 bases and J by 2 bases. Germline V gene sequence: CDR1 MNHEY, CDR2 SVGAGI. This CDR3 spans 17 amino acids. CDR3 DNA: TGTGCCAGCAATCATCGACTAGCGGGGGGGCCCACAGATACGCAGTATTTT. Protein: CASNHRLAGGPTDTQYF.

By share, this clone ranks as medium-sized. One end of the junction is discordant with germline, which a read error may explain. The V and J genes are TRBV2 and TRBJ1-1; D gene ambiguous. The CDR3 runs 12 residues. Germline CDR1 SNHLY, CDR2 FYNNEI. The CDR3 loop reads CASSEWNAEAFF. In DNA, the CDR3 is TGTGCCAGCAGCGAGTGGAACGCTGAAGCTTTCTTT.

About this clone itself: A much larger clone sits a single nucleotide away, making a read error possible. This rearrangement joins TRBV7-7 to TRBJ2-5; the D is unclear. Germline V gene sequence: CDR1 SSHAT, CDR2 FNYEAQ (reference sequence). This CDR3 region has 16 residues. CDR3 amino acids: CASRFIREKYQETQYF. The CDR3 bases are TGTGCTAGCAGATTTATCCGCGAAAAGTACCAAGAGACCCAGTACTTC.

Regarding this clone: At one end the junction does not follow the germline gene, possibly because of a read error. The chain combines TRBV28 with TRBJ1-2, with TRBD1 matching 7 bases. Germline loops: CDR1 MDHEN, CDR2 SYDVKM. The CDR3 runs to 12 residues. The CDR3 DNA follows: TGTGCCAGCAGTCCGGACAGGTTGGGCTACACCTTT. As protein: CASSPDRLGYTF.

In its sample, this clone is medium-sized. CDR3 in amino acids: CASSPGLYNEQFF. In DNA form, the CDR3 reads TGTGCCAGCAGCCCGGGACTATACAATGAGCAGTTCTTC. The rearrangement uses TRBV3-1 and TRBJ2-1, with 7 positions matching TRBD2. V lost 4 bases, J lost 4 bases, and 1 base stayed unmatched. From germline, CDR1 is LGHDT and CDR2 YNNKEL (reference sequence). The CDR3 has 13 amino acids.

This clone is medium-sized within its sample. V and J are TRBV20-1 and TRBJ2-3; D is perhaps TRBD2 (5 bases). Germline CDR1 DFQATT, CDR2 SNEGSKA (reference sequence). CDR3 size: 18 residues. With 1 base removed from V and 4 bases from J, the gap between germline ends came to 24 bases. In DNA form, the CDR3 reads TGCAGTGCTAGAGCCCGATCAGAGGGAACGACTTATGCAGATACGCAGTATTTT. This codes for CSARARSEGTTYADTQYF.

This clone has ten or more counts. This chain uses TRBV10-2 with TRBJ1-2, with D tentatively TRBD1 (6 bases). V was pared by 2 bases and J by 7 bases, with 17 bases between. CDR1 is WSHSY and CDR2 is SAAADI in the germline V gene. The CDR3 runs to 15 residues. Here the CDR3 DNA reads TGCGCCAGCAGTGAGAGGGGCTGGGGGGCACTTGGCTACACCTTC. Protein: CASSERGWGALGYTF.

This clone was found a few times. Different DNA sequences within this sample yield the same CDR3. The rearrangement links TRBV27 to TRBJ2-7, with D hard to call. CDR3 length equals 13 residues. The V gene's germline CDR1 is MNHEY and CDR2 SMNVEV (reference sequence). V was trimmed by 5 bases and J by 1 base, leaving 9 bases between them. CDR3 DNA: TGTGCCAGCAGTCGAACGGCTTCCTACGAGCAGTACTTC. This encodes CASSRTASYEQYF.

A few counts support this clone. The genes are TRBV6-4 and TRBJ1-6, with D possibly matching TRBD1 (5 bases). Germline assignment: CDR1 MRHNA and CDR2 SNTAGT. This CDR3 region has 15 residues. V was shortened by 7 bases and J by 5 bases, with 15 bases between the two germline ends. CDR3 amino acids: CASMSWDGHNSPLHF. In DNA, the CDR3 is TGTGCCAGCATGAGTTGGGACGGACATAATTCACCCCTCCACTTT.

This clone counts as medium-sized. The gene calls are TRBV11-2 and TRBJ2-7; D is perhaps TRBD1 (5 bases). CDR3 length equals 15 residues. V was clipped by 0 bases and J by 6 bases, with 15 bases between them. From germline, CDR1 is SGHAT and CDR2 FQNNGV. The CDR3: CASSLEGSGRSEQYF. CDR3 sequence (DNA): TGTGCCAGCAGCTTAGAGGGGTCAGGGCGGTCCGAGCAGTACTTC.

The rearrangement joins TRBV19 to TRBJ2-7, with 8 bases matching TRBD1. The germline V gene encodes CDR1 LNHDA and CDR2 SQIVND (reference sequence). V shed 5 bases, J shed 1 base, and the junction held 7 bases outside the gene matches. The CDR3 spans 15 residues. CDR3 amino acids: CASSYGQGGSYEQYF. CDR3 nucleotides: TGTGCCAGTAGTTACGGACAGGGTGGATCCTACGAGCAGTACTTC.

This clone was observed once. The V gene is TRBV5-6, the J gene TRBJ1-2; 11 bases are a match to TRBD1. CDR1 is SGHDT and CDR2 is YYEEEE in the germline V gene. CDR3 length: 15 amino acids. Losses at the gene ends were 4 bases for V and 6 bases for J; bases not matched to a gene: 8. CDR3 residues: CASSATGTGGNGYTF. In nucleotides, the CDR3 is TGTGCCAGCAGCGCTACCGGGACAGGGGGAAATGGCTACACCTTC.

This clone was observed a single time. At one of its ends the junction is not consistent with the germline gene, which may arise from a read error. This sequence joins TRBV5-6 and TRBJ1-2; 9 bases match TRBD1. Germline V gene sequence: CDR1 SGHDT, CDR2 YYEEEE. This CDR3 comprises 13 residues. The CDR3 nucleotides read TGTGCCAGCATCATACAGGGGGCGGAGGGCTGCACCTTC. Translation: CASIIQGAEGCTF.

This clone was counted only a few times. The chain recombines TRBV6-6 with TRBJ1-5; D call uncertain. The CDR3 is made up of 15 amino acids. The V end was cut by 4 bases, the J end by 3 bases, with 13 bases between. Germline V lookup: CDR1 MNHNY, CDR2 SVGAGI (reference sequence). For the CDR3, the DNA is TGTGCCAGCAGTTCTCATGTGGCCCCCAATCAGCCCCAGCATTTT. Amino acids: CASSSHVAPNQPQHF.

Many counts were recorded for this clone. A single base separates this from a much larger clone, so it may be a read error. The chain uses TRBV13 and TRBJ1-2; 11 bases line up with TRBD1. The CDR3 consists of 17 residues. Germline V gene lookup returns CDR1 PRHDT and CDR2 FYEKMQ (reference sequence). The ends lost 3 bases at V and 3 bases at J; junction bases unmatched: 9. For the CDR3, the DNA is TGTGCCAGCAGCTTCGGACAGGGGGCGGATCCACACTATGGCTACACCTTC. Translation: CASSFGQGADPHYGYTF.

By sample share, this clone is medium-sized. The J gene is TRBJ2-1, the V gene TRBV12-3 or TRBV12-4; TRBD2 agrees at 14 bases. V gave up 8 bases and J gave up 7 bases; unmatched junction bases: 4. This CDR3 is built from 14 residues. Here the CDR3 reads CASRGLAGVNEQFF. DNA of the CDR3: TGTGCCAGCCGGGGACTAGCGGGAGTTAATGAGCAGTTCTTC.

Many counts were recorded for this clone. This rearrangement joins TRBV5-4 to TRBJ2-5, with D perhaps TRBD1 or TRBD2 (5 bases each). Germline V gene lookup returns CDR1 SGHNT and CDR2 YYREEE (reference sequence). This CDR3 is 14 amino acids long. V was trimmed by 4 bases and J by 5 bases, leaving 15 bases between them. This chain's CDR3 is CASSTGRSGETQYF. In DNA, the CDR3 is TGTGCCAGCAGCACGGGACGGAGTGGCGAGACCCAGTACTTC.

The chain employs TRBV20-1 and TRBJ2-3, with D perhaps TRBD2 (6 bases). Germline V gene sequence: CDR1 DFQATT, CDR2 SNEGSKA (reference sequence). V was shortened by 1 base and J by 6 bases, with 17 bases between the two germline ends. The CDR3 runs 15 residues. The DNA for the CDR3 is TGCAGTGCTAGAGTTGGAGCGGGCCGAATGGATACGCAGTATTTT. Translating it yields CSARVGAGRMDTQYF.

This clone is classed as medium-sized. This sequence joins TRBV28 and TRBJ1-6, with D possibly matching TRBD1 (5 bases). The CDR3 runs 17 residues. V was cut by 6 bases and J by 6 bases, with 21 bases left in between. Looked up from germline, CDR1 is MDHEN and CDR2 is SYDVKM. CDR3 sequence reads: CASSRREGTAANSPLHF. CDR3 DNA: TGTGCCAGCAGCCGTAGAGAAGGGACCGCAGCTAATTCACCCCTCCACTTT.

In the case of this clone: The junction departs from the called germline gene at one end, perhaps through a read error. The chain links TRBV5-1 to TRBJ2-2, with D unresolved. Germline CDR1 reads SGHRS; CDR2 reads YFSETQ. This CDR3 comprises 13 residues. The CDR3 loop reads CASSFGATVELFF. As DNA, the CDR3 is TGCGCCAGCAGCTTTGGTGCTACCGTGGAGCTGTTTTTT.

This clone was picked up many times. V is TRBV7-8 and J is TRBJ2-7; 9 bases line up with TRBD2. Germline V gene lookup returns CDR1 SGHVS and CDR2 FQNEAQ. Losses at the gene ends were 5 bases for V and 5 bases for J; bases not matched to a gene: 4. The CDR3 sequence is 13 residues long. The CDR3 protein is CASSPLAGNEQYF. DNA for the CDR3: TGTGCCAGCAGCCCCCTAGCGGGAAACGAGCAGTACTTC.

The chain couples TRBV4-2 to TRBJ1-1, with D maybe TRBD1 (6 bases). The V gene lost 6 bases and the J gene lost 1 base, with 18 bases spanning the gap. Germline CDR1 LGHNA, CDR2 YNFKEQ. CDR3 length: 16 amino acids. Written as DNA, the CDR3 is TGTGCCAGCAGTAAAGACAAGGGGGGTTGGAACACTGAAGCTTTCTTT. Translating it yields CASSKDKGGWNTEAFF.

This chain uses TRBV6-1 with TRBJ1-2; perhaps TRBD1 as D (5 bases). Germline V gene sequence: CDR1 MNHNS, CDR2 SASEGT. The CDR3 is made up of 14 amino acids. Trimming removed 3 bases at V and 2 bases at J, with 10 bases between. Here the CDR3 reads CASSDRAKNYGYTF. CDR3 sequence (DNA): TGTGCCAGCAGTGACAGGGCAAAAAACTATGGCTACACCTTC.

This clone has a count of ten or more. The chain is built from TRBV20-1 and TRBJ1-1; D may be TRBD1 (6 bases). The germline CDR1 and CDR2 sequences are DFQATT and SNEGSKA (reference sequence). This CDR3 spans 13 amino acids. Trimming left V 1 base short and J 11 bases short, with 17 bases between. CDR3 in DNA: TGCAGTGCTAGAGTGGGGGCCCGCAAGCGGGCTTTCTTT. This sequence encodes CSARVGARKRAFF.

The table lists this clone with a count of one. CDR3: CAWLHGTGDNEQFF. CDR3 coding DNA: TGTGCCTGGTTGCACGGGACAGGGGACAATGAGCAGTTCTTC. The chain combines TRBV30 with TRBJ2-1; 10 bases fit TRBD1. CDR3 length: 14 amino acids. Germline V lookup: CDR1 GTSNPN, CDR2 SVGIG (reference sequence). V lost 5 bases to trimming and J lost 5 bases; unmatched junction nucleotides: 6. The variable domain in full, with the rest retrieved from reference TRBV30 and TRBJ2-1, is SQTIHQWPATLVQPVGSPLSLECTVEGTSNPNLYWYRQAAGRGLQLLFYSVGIGQISSEVPQNLSASRPQDRQFILSSKKLLLSDSGFYLCAWLHGTGDNEQFFGPGTRLTVL.